There are many counts of the clone carrying this T cell receptor beta chain. Its antigen is not identified. The data originate from a study of T cells after yellow fever vaccination. Looking at the study overall: Low-cell-number fractions underwent preparation using SMART-Seq v4 Ultra Low Input.

Researchers made TCR cDNA using 5'RACE template switching, and this step added a universal primer site and UMIs. TCRdb re-analysed the 5' RACE reads in MiXCR, keeping a single row per CDR3 protein. The sample yields some 99,000 distinct CDR3 sequences, 5.8% seen once. Study-level results: Subsequent to the booster, the majority of primary-vaccination clones reappeared (around 96% CD4, more than 70% CD8).

Sample: CD8+ T cells sorted from PBMCs, taken 10 days after the yellow fever booster vaccination. This receptor was identified in a man in his late teens or twenties who received the YFV17D yellow fever vaccine.

The CDR3 here is CASSATGGPGELFF. In nucleotides, the CDR3 is TGTGCCAGCAGCGCTACTGGGGGTCCCGGGGAGCTGTTTTTT. The chain uses TRBV7-8 and TRBJ2-2; tentatively, D is TRBD1 or TRBD2 (5 bases each). Trimming removed 5 bases at V and 6 bases at J, with 13 bases between. There are 14 residues in the CDR3. Per the germline V gene, CDR1 is SGHVS and CDR2 is FQNEAQ.